This T cell receptor (beta chain) was profiled in a study of T cells in tuberculosis. About the research overall: T cells were selected with CD1B tetramers loaded with glucose monomycolate. Study-level points and caveats: T cells binding CD1B-GMM tetramer weakly possibly escaped the sort.

CDR1 is MNHNS, CDR2 SASEGT, per germline. Trimming shortened V by 6 bases and J by 2 bases, and 14 bases separated the two germline ends. The CDR3 runs to 15 residues. This clone turned up a few times. Sequencing used immunoSEQ multiplex PCR; TCRdb keeps in-frame clones, though not all of them. The sample lists 80,000 to 100,000 clones; approximately 90% were seen once. Sorting used thawed, overnight-rested PBMC stained with anti-CD3, a viability dye and GMM-loaded CD1B tetramer. CD1B tetramers were loaded with Rhodococcus equi-derived C32 glucose monomycolate. CD14-expressing monocytes were removed from PBMC before cryopreservation and sorting. From each donor, about 100,000 tetramer-negative cells were sorted.

This chain links TRBV6-1 with TRBJ1-5, with a weak D call TRBD1 (5 bases). The sequence derives from an adult woman with latent tuberculosis. Input material: CD1b-GMM tetramer-negative cells sorted from PBMCs. CDR3 DNA sequence: TGTGCCAGCAGGGGACTCTCTGGGGGCAATCAGCCCCAGCATTTT. Translated, it gives CASRGLSGGNQPQHF.